Each of the 7 T cell receptor beta chains below was sequenced from the same sample in a study of shared clonotypes between healthy human individuals. Generated by immunoSEQ multiplex PCR, the TCRdb table keeps only in-frame clones and is missing some. This repertoire shows 450,000 to 650,000 clones, roughly four fifths found once; its top ten account for approximately 12%. The sequenced material came from PBMCs. The receptors were gathered from a woman in her thirties or forties in good health. Some clones in this sample may be carry-over from other donors' samples.

As to this clone: This same CDR3 is encoded by further DNA sequences in the sample. This chain connects TRBV7-3 to TRBJ2-2; maybe TRBD2 (6 bases). CDR3 length equals 14 residues. Germline CDR1 is SGHTA and CDR2 is FQGTGA. Trimming stripped 4 bases from V and 2 bases from J, with 8 bases between. The CDR3 is CASSSGVNTGELFF. The CDR3, as DNA: TGTGCCAGCAGCTCGGGGGTTAACACCGGGGAGCTGTTTTTT.

The rearrangement links TRBV5-1 to TRBJ2-7; D uncertain. The V end lost 5 bases, the J end lost 4 bases, and 13 bases lay between the germline ends. Germline assignment: CDR1 SGHRS and CDR2 YFSETQ. CDR3 length equals 13 residues. CDR3 protein: CASRDQPEYEQYF. CDR3 bases: TGCGCCAGCAGAGACCAGCCAGAATACGAGCAGTACTTC. Filled out from reference TRBV5-1 and TRBJ2-7, the complete variable domain reads KAGVTQTPRYLIKTRGQQVTLSCSPISGHRSVSWYQQTPGQGLQFLFEYFSETQRNKGNFPGRFSGRQFSNSRSEMNVSTLELGDSALYLCASRDQPEYEQYFGPGTRLTVT.

This clone was detected a few times. The rearrangement joins TRBV7-8 to TRBJ1-4; 8 bases agree with TRBD1. The V and J ends lost 4 bases and 4 bases, in that order; junction bases with no gene match: 5. The CDR3 is made up of 15 amino acids. Germline CDR1 and CDR2: SGHVS and FQNEAQ. DNA of the CDR3: TGTGCCAGCAGCTCCCGGACAGGGATTAATGAAAAACTGTTTTTT. Amino acid sequence: CASSSRTGINEKLFF. Full variable domain (remainder filled in from reference TRBV7-8 and TRBJ1-4): GAGVSQSPRYKVAKRGQDVALRCDPISGHVSLFWYQQALGQGPEFLTYFQNEAQLDKSGLPSDRFFAERPEGSVSTLKIQRTQQEDSAVYLCASSSRTGINEKLFFGSGTQLSVL.

The chain has TRBV29-1 and TRBJ2-2; D is perhaps TRBD2 (6 bases). CDR3 size: 16 residues. Germline values: CDR1 SQVTM, CDR2 ANQGSEA. Between the trimmed V and J ends, which lost 3 bases and 4 bases, there was a span of 18 bases. The CDR3 DNA sequence: TGCAGCGTTGAGAAGGGTGGAGGGGCTGGCACCGGGGAGCTGTTTTTT. This encodes CSVEKGGGAGTGELFF.

The chain joins TRBV7-2 to TRBJ1-1; unclear D gene. Trimming shortened V by 2 bases and J by 7 bases, and 11 bases separated the two germline ends. Per the germline V gene, CDR1 is SGHTA and CDR2 is FQGNSA. CDR3 length: 13 amino acids. The CDR3, as DNA: TGTGCCAGCAGCTTATTTCGGCTGCGTGAAGCTTTCTTT. Protein sequence: CASSLFRLREAFF. The full variable domain, with the rest looked up from reference TRBV7-2 and TRBJ1-1, is GAGVSQSPSNKVTEKGKDVELRCDPISGHTALYWYRQSLGQGLEFLIYFQGNSAPDKSGLPSDRFSAERTGGSVSTLTIQRTQQEDSAVYLCASSLFRLREAFFGQGTRLTVV.

This clone was detected only once. The rearrangement links TRBV2 to TRBJ2-2, with 7 bases identical to TRBD2. Unmatched junction bases numbered 5, after V lost 8 bases and J lost 2 bases. CDR3 size: 14 residues. CDR1 and CDR2 from the germline V gene are SNHLY and FYNNEI. The CDR3 coding sequence is TGTGCCAGCGAGGGGACTACCAACACCGGGGAGCTGTTTTTT. Its translation: CASEGTTNTGELFF. The entire variable domain, with the rest obtained from reference TRBV2 and TRBJ2-2, is as follows: EPEVTQTPSHQVTQMGQEVILRCVPISNHLYFYWYRQILGQKVEFLVSFYNNEISEKSEIFDDQFSVERPDGSNFTLKIRSTKLEDSAMYFCASEGTTNTGELFFGEGSRLTVL.

In this sample, this clone turned up a few times. Other DNA variants within this sample encode the same CDR3. V usage is TRBV7-2 and J usage is TRBJ1-5; no reliable D call. Trimming shortened V by 3 bases and J by 4 bases, and 4 bases separated the two germline ends. This CDR3 spans 12 amino acids. The germline gives CDR1 SGHTA, CDR2 FQGNSA. This chain's CDR3 is CASSLANQPQHF. DNA of the CDR3: TGTGCCAGCAGCTTGGCGAATCAGCCCCAGCATTTT.